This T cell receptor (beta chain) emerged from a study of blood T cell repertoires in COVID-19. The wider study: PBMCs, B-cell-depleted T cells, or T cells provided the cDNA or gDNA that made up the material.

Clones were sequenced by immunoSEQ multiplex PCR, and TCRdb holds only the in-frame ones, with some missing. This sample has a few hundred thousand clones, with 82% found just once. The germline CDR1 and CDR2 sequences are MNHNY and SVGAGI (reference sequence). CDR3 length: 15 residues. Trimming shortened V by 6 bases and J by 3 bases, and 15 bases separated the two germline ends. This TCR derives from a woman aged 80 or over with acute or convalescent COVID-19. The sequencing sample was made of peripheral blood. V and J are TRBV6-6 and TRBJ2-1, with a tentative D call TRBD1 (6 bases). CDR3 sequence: CASSEAGVGYNEQFF. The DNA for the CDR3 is TGTGCCAGCAGCGAGGCAGGGGTAGGCTACAATGAGCAGTTCTTC.